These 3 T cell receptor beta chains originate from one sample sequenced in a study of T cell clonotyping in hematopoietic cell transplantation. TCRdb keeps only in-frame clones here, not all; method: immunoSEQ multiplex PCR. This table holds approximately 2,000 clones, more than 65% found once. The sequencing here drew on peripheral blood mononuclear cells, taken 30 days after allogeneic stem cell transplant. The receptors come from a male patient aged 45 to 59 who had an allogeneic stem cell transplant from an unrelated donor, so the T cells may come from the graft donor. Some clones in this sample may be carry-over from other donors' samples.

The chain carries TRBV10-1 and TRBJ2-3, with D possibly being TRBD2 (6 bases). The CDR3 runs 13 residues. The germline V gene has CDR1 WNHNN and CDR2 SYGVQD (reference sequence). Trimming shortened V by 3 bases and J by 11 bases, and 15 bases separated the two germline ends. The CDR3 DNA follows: TGCGCCAGCAGTGAAACATCCGGGACTCGGCAGTATTTT. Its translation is CASSETSGTRQYF.

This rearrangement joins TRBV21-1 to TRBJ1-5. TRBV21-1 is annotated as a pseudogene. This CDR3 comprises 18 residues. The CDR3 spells CASSKLTQSGTDNQPQHF. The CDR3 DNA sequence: TGTGCCAGCAGCAAACTGACCCAAAGCGGGACAGACAATCAGCCCCAGCATTTT.

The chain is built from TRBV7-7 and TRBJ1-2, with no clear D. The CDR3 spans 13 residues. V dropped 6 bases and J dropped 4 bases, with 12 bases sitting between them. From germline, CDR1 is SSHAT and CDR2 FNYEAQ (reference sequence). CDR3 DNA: TGTGCCAGCAGTGAATGGGCGGGCTATGGCTACACCTTC. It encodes CASSEWAGYGYTF.